Presented here are 4 T cell receptor beta chains from one specimen sequenced in a study of OX40 agonist ivuxolimab in advanced cancers. Using immunoSEQ multiplex PCR, the repertoire was profiled, and TCRdb retains in-frame clones only, with some absent. The repertoire has over 75,000 clones, 90% to 95% of them found once; the top ten carry roughly 0.4%. Sequences were derived from CD4+ or CD8+ T cells sorted from blood, sampled in a trial of the OX40 agonist ivuxolimab. These receptors were collected from an adult with an advanced solid tumor such as melanoma, head and neck, liver or kidney cancer.

This clone appeared a single time. This chain links TRBV29-1 with TRBJ1-4; D not certain. The V and J ends lost 4 bases and 1 base respectively, with 7 bases between them. CDR3 length: 13 amino acids. Germline CDR1 is SQVTM and CDR2 is ANQGSEA. In nucleotides, the CDR3 is TGCAGCGTTGGCCGGGGAACTAATGAAAAACTGTTTTTT. Translating gives CSVGRGTNEKLFF.

The V call is TRBV10-2, the J call TRBJ2-7; the D is unclear. The V and J ends lost 6 bases and 3 bases respectively, with 15 bases between them. From germline, CDR1 is WSHSY and CDR2 SAAADI. The CDR3 sequence is 14 residues long. CDR3 nucleotides: TGCGCCAGCAGAGACACCGACAAAAACTACGAGCAGTACTTC. Translating it yields CASRDTDKNYEQYF.

The rearrangement uses TRBV10-3 and TRBJ2-7; D gene ambiguous. This CDR3 comprises 11 residues. Germline V gene data show CDR1 as ENHRY and CDR2 as SYGVKD. V gave up 6 bases and J gave up 7 bases, with 10 bases separating them. As DNA, the CDR3 is TGTGCCATCAGAACTATGAGGGAGCAGTACTTC. This gives the protein CAIRTMREQYF.

The chain has TRBV4-3 and TRBJ2-7; D perhaps matches TRBD2 (5 bases). Per germline, CDR1 LGHNA and CDR2 YSLEER. V lost 3 bases and J 3 bases, leaving 21 bases between the germline ends. The CDR3 consists of 17 residues. Here the CDR3 reads CASSHQHGGPIHYEQYF. DNA of the CDR3: TGCGCCAGCAGCCACCAGCACGGAGGACCCATCCACTACGAGCAGTACTTC.